Below, one T cell receptor beta chain is given with its context. This sample was included in a study of identical twins. A single record per CDR3 protein comes from TCRdb applying MiXCR to the 5' RACE reads. The table has 450,000 or so distinct CDR3 sequences, roughly 24% seen once. These data were also reused for a study on T cells expressing NK-cell markers. In that study: The sorts in several experiments were restricted to alpha-beta TCR T cells by an anti-gamma-delta TCR antibody. In several donors, dominant clonotypes made up roughly 28.3-65% of CD3+CD56-NKG2C+ cells. It is unclear if expanded NKG2C-expressing clones target HCMV antigens.

The clonotype originates from a woman aged 18 to 35 in good health. The sample comprised CD4+ T cells sorted from blood.

This chain's CDR3 is CSAKRAPQETQYF. CDR3 coding DNA: TGCAGTGCTAAAAGGGCGCCGCAAGAGACCCAGTACTTC. The chain carries TRBV20-1 and TRBJ2-5, with unresolved D. CDR3 length: 13 residues. The V and J ends lost 4 bases and 2 bases respectively, with 11 bases between them. The germline gives CDR1 DFQATT, CDR2 SNEGSKA (reference sequence).